Shown below are 29 T cell receptor beta chains from a single sample sequenced in a study of shared clonotypes between healthy human individuals. Naive CD8 cells lacked CD45RO and underwent positive selection for CCR7, leaving out terminally differentiated effector memory CD45RA+ cells. The method was immunoSEQ multiplex PCR; TCRdb's version includes in-frame clones alone and lacks a portion of them. The table has some 740,000 clones, roughly 92% seen once. The source material was naive CD8+ T cells sorted from blood. All receptors derive from a man aged 25-45 years in good health.

The chain is built from TRBV13 and TRBJ2-6, with TRBD1 matching 7 bases. Germline CDR1 and CDR2: PRHDT and FYEKMQ (reference sequence). The CDR3 extends over 15 amino acids. The junction had 6 bases not matched to a gene; V was cut back by 6 bases and J by 4 bases. This CDR3 is CASRYRGSGANVLTF. In DNA, the CDR3 is TGTGCCAGCAGATACAGGGGTTCCGGGGCCAACGTCCTGACTTTC.

V is TRBV4-1 and J is TRBJ1-5; perhaps TRBD1 as D (6 bases). This CDR3 is built from 16 residues. The V gene lost 3 bases and the J gene lost 6 bases, with 18 bases spanning the gap. Germline V lookup: CDR1 MGHRA, CDR2 YSYEKL. The CDR3 sequence is CASSQLSTGPGQPQHF. The CDR3 nucleotides are TGCGCCAGCAGCCAGCTCTCAACAGGGCCCGGTCAGCCCCAGCATTTT.

The rearrangement uses TRBV12-5 and TRBJ2-1; possible D gene TRBD2, 6 bases. Trimming took off 7 bases at V and 9 bases at J, with 13 bases between the two ends. The CDR3 runs to 12 residues. CDR1 is LGHNT and CDR2 is FRNRAP in the germline V gene. The CDR3 DNA reads TGTGCTAGTGAGAGGGACTCTAGTGAGCAGTTCTTC. Amino acids: CASERDSSEQFF.

V gene TRBV28 combines with J gene TRBJ1-1; 7 nucleotides align to TRBD1. Germline-derived CDR1 and CDR2 are MDHEN and SYDVKM. Trimming removed 10 bases from V and 1 base from J; junction bases left unmatched: 9. The CDR3 is 14 residues long. CDR3 DNA: TGTGCCACCCGCAGGGGGAGGAAGAACACTGAAGCTTTCTTT. This translates into CATRRGRKNTEAFF.

This clone has only a few counts. The chain has TRBV4-3 and TRBJ2-1; 8 bases align to TRBD2. CDR1 and CDR2 (germline): LGHNA, YSLEER. The CDR3 totals 15 residues. The trim removed 5 bases at V and 2 bases at J, leaving 5 bases unmatched. CDR3 region: CASSGQRETYNEQFF. The CDR3 DNA reads TGCGCCAGCAGCGGCCAGCGGGAGACCTACAATGAGCAGTTCTTC.

The chain joins TRBV5-1 to TRBJ2-7, with D unclear. In germline, CDR1 is SGHRS, CDR2 YFSETQ. Trimming stripped 0 bases from V and 6 bases from J, with 10 bases between. The CDR3 runs to 13 residues. The CDR3 region has the DNA TGCGCCAGCAGCTTGGATGACAATCCCGAGCAGTACTTC. Translation: CASSLDDNPEQYF.

The chain couples TRBV13 to TRBJ1-1; D gene unclear. Germline V gene data show CDR1 as PRHDT and CDR2 as FYEKMQ (reference sequence). This CDR3 contains 13 residues. V was pared by 4 bases and J by 0 bases, with 6 bases between. Here the CDR3 reads CASSSDLNTEAFF. CDR3 DNA: TGTGCCAGCAGCTCAGACCTGAACACTGAAGCTTTCTTT.

The CDR3 spells CASSVSGAGNEKLFF. The DNA of the CDR3 is TGTGCCAGCAGCGTATCAGGGGCGGGTAATGAAAAACTGTTTTTT. The chain has TRBV9 and TRBJ1-4; D may be TRBD1 (6 bases). Germline loops: CDR1 SGDLS, CDR2 YYNGEE. The V end was cut by 1 base, the J end by 4 bases, with 11 bases between. The CDR3 length is 15 residues.

The chain recombines TRBV4-2 with TRBJ2-5; weak D call: TRBD1 (6 bases). The CDR3 has 14 amino acids. Trimming shortened V by 1 base and J by 2 bases, and 8 bases separated the two germline ends. The germline CDR1 and CDR2 sequences are LGHNA and YNFKEQ. CDR3 in amino acids: CASSQGQVQETQYF. The DNA of the CDR3 is TGTGCCAGCAGCCAAGGACAGGTTCAAGAGACCCAGTACTTC.

This CDR3 is CASSLPRDRVADTQYF. Written as DNA, the CDR3 is TGTGCCAGCAGCCTTCCCCGGGACAGGGTGGCAGATACGCAGTATTTT. V usage is TRBV7-2 and J usage is TRBJ2-3; 9 bases are a match to TRBD1. The CDR3 length is 16 residues. V shed 5 bases and J 4 bases; nucleotides not matched to a gene: 10. Germline CDR1 SGHTA, CDR2 FQGNSA.

The rearrangement uses TRBV5-1 and TRBJ2-7; 7 nucleotides agree with TRBD1. The CDR3 is made up of 12 amino acids. Losses at the gene ends were 4 bases for V and 6 bases for J; bases not matched to a gene: 4. Germline V lookup: CDR1 SGHRS, CDR2 YFSETQ. CDR3 amino acids: CASSGDSVEQYF. CDR3 sequence (DNA): TGCGCCAGCAGCGGGGACAGCGTCGAGCAGTACTTC.

The chain links TRBV7-2 to TRBJ2-3; 15 nucleotides match TRBD2. CDR3 length equals 17 residues. With V trimmed by 3 bases and J by 8 bases, 9 bases remained unmatched. CDR1 and CDR2 (germline): SGHTA, FQGNSA. Here the CDR3 DNA reads TGTGCCAGCAGCTTCGGACTAGCGGGAGGGCTCTCAGCTACGCAGTATTTT. Amino acids: CASSFGLAGGLSATQYF.

The CDR3 DNA follows: TGTGCCAGCAGTTTCTCCCAGGGGGCGTACTATGGCTACACCTTC. It yields the protein CASSFSQGAYYGYTF. V is TRBV27 and J is TRBJ1-2, with 8 bases lining up with TRBD1. The ends lost 3 bases at V and 3 bases at J; junction bases unmatched: 6. The CDR3 consists of 15 residues. CDR1 and CDR2 (germline): MNHEY, SMNVEV (reference sequence).

This clone was recorded a few times. The V and J genes are TRBV9 and TRBJ2-7; D might be TRBD1 (6 bases). The V and J ends lost 4 bases and 4 bases respectively, with 18 bases between them. Germline V gene data show CDR1 as SGDLS and CDR2 as YYNGEE. There are 15 residues in the CDR3. The DNA of the CDR3 is TGTGCCAGCAGCCTATTCGACCAGGGGCGTTACGAGCAGTACTTC. Amino acid sequence: CASSLFDQGRYEQYF. The full variable domain, with the rest looked up from reference TRBV9 and TRBJ2-7, is DSGVTQTPKHLITATGQRVTLRCSPRSGDLSVYWYQQSLDQGLQFLIQYYNGEERAKGNILERFSAQQFPDLHSELNLSSLELGDSALYFCASSLFDQGRYEQYFGPGTRLTVT.

This chain joins TRBV5-1 and TRBJ2-1; D assignment may be TRBD1 or TRBD2 (5 bases each). This CDR3 comprises 17 residues. Trimming took 0 bases from V and 0 from J, leaving 13 bases between them. Germline V gene sequence: CDR1 SGHRS, CDR2 YFSETQ. The CDR3 nucleotides are TGCGCCAGCAGCTTGGGCCTCGGGACGGCCTCCTACAATGAGCAGTTCTTC. It specifies CASSLGLGTASYNEQFF. The whole variable domain, filled in from reference TRBV5-1 and TRBJ2-1, reads KAGVTQTPRYLIKTRGQQVTLSCSPISGHRSVSWYQQTPGQGLQFLFEYFSETQRNKGNFPGRFSGRQFSNSRSEMNVSTLELGDSALYLCASSLGLGTASYNEQFFGPGTRLTVL.

The gene calls are TRBV2 and TRBJ1-2; D not resolved. Germline assignment: CDR1 SNHLY and CDR2 FYNNEI. The CDR3 covers 11 residues. Trimming removed 10 bases at V and 8 bases at J, with 14 bases between. CDR3 sequence reads: CATTLRLGYTF. DNA of the CDR3: TGTGCCACGACCCTACGGTTGGGCTACACCTTC.

A remark on this clone: This same CDR3 is encoded by further DNA sequences in the sample. This chain links TRBV13 with TRBJ2-7; D gene uncertain. The CDR3 runs to 12 residues. In germline, CDR1 is PRHDT, CDR2 FYEKMQ (reference sequence). The V end was cut by 1 base, the J end by 3 bases, with 4 bases between. The CDR3: CASSLDSYEQYF. CDR3 DNA sequence: TGTGCCAGCAGCTTAGACAGCTACGAGCAGTACTTC.

The sample holds one count of this clone. The CDR3 DNA follows: TGTGCCAGTACCCTGGACCAGAACTCCTACAATGAGCAGTTCTTC. This encodes CASTLDQNSYNEQFF. The chain links TRBV19 to TRBJ2-1; D is unclear. Trimming stripped 7 bases from V and 0 bases from J, with 13 bases between. Germline CDR1 and CDR2: LNHDA and SQIVND (reference sequence). The CDR3 consists of 15 residues.

For the CDR3, the DNA is TGTGCCAGCAGCTTAGCAGTGGGAGGGAGTGACAATGAGCAGTTCTTC. It yields the protein CASSLAVGGSDNEQFF. This chain links TRBV7-2 with TRBJ2-1; TRBD2 agrees at 7 bases. This CDR3 contains 16 residues. The germline V gene has CDR1 SGHTA and CDR2 FQGNSA. V shed 0 bases and J 5 bases; nucleotides not matched to a gene: 7. Combining the CDR3 with reference TRBV7-2 and TRBJ2-1 gives the whole variable domain GAGVSQSPSNKVTEKGKDVELRCDPISGHTALYWYRQSLGQGLEFLIYFQGNSAPDKSGLPSDRFSAERTGGSVSTLTIQRTQQEDSAVYLCASSLAVGGSDNEQFFGPGTRLTVL.

This clone has a count of ten or more. The chain carries TRBV10-2 and TRBJ2-3; 8 bases fit TRBD2. Looked up from germline, CDR1 is WSHSY and CDR2 is SAAADI. V lost 8 bases, J lost 4 bases, and 11 bases stayed unmatched. The CDR3 is made up of 15 amino acids. In DNA, the CDR3 is TGCGCCAGCCAGAGGCCAGCGGGAGTTCCAGATACGCAGTATTTT. Its translation is CASQRPAGVPDTQYF.

J is TRBJ2-7 and V is TRBV4-3; 9 bases line up with TRBD1. This CDR3 has 14 residues. The germline V gene has CDR1 LGHNA and CDR2 YSLEER. V lost 4 bases and J lost 3; bases outside the gene matches: 4. The DNA for the CDR3 is TGCGCCAGCAGCCCGGGACAGGGTCTCTACGAGCAGTACTTC. Amino acids: CASSPGQGLYEQYF.

This chain joins TRBV7-2 and TRBJ2-5; no clear D gene. The germline gives CDR1 SGHTA, CDR2 FQGNSA. Deletions cut 1 base from V and 2 bases from J, with 20 bases between. The CDR3 consists of 18 residues. In nucleotides, the CDR3 is TGTGCCAGCAGCTTAGTGGGGTCGGCAGGTTATAGGCAAGAGACCCAGTACTTC. As protein: CASSLVGSAGYRQETQYF.

V gene TRBV6-1 combines with J gene TRBJ2-2, with TRBD1 matching over 7 bases. The CDR3 consists of 15 residues. With 5 bases clipped from V and 8 bases from J, the junction kept 11 bases outside the gene matches. The germline CDR1 and CDR2 sequences are MNHNS and SASEGT. CDR3: CASSITGEWRGELFF. The CDR3 nucleotides are TGTGCCAGCAGTATAACAGGGGAGTGGAGGGGGGAGCTGTTTTTT.

The DNA for the CDR3 is TGCGCCAGCAGCTCCCCAGGGGGCGCAGAAGATACGCAGTATTTT. Amino acid sequence: CASSSPGGAEDTQYF. The chain uses TRBV4-1 and TRBJ2-3; 8 bases are shared with TRBD1. The length of the CDR3 is 15 residues. V was pared by 5 bases and J by 5 bases, with 9 bases of the junction left unmatched. Germline V lookup: CDR1 MGHRA, CDR2 YSYEKL.

CDR3 nucleotide sequence: TGTGCCAGCAGCATGCTCGCGGGAGTAGGCACAGATACGCAGTATTTT. Amino acids: CASSMLAGVGTDTQYF. The chain is built from TRBV7-9 and TRBJ2-3; 7 positions agree with TRBD2. Germline assignment: CDR1 SEHNR and CDR2 FQNEAQ (reference sequence). Trimming took 5 bases from V and 1 from J; bases not matched to a gene: 9. The CDR3 is made up of 16 amino acids.

This chain uses TRBV7-6 with TRBJ2-7; D is ambiguous. The CDR3 sequence is 13 residues long. The V and J ends lost 0 bases and 6 bases respectively, with 9 bases between them. In germline, CDR1 is SGHVS, CDR2 FNYEAQ. CDR3 in DNA: TGTGCCAGCAGCTTAGCGCTTGTCTCCGAGCAGTACTTC. Residues: CASSLALVSEQYF.

CDR3 in DNA: TGTGCCAGCAGCCCCTTGGGGAGGGAGTCCACCGGGGAGCTGTTTTTT. Amino acids: CASSPLGRESTGELFF. The chain joins TRBV7-8 to TRBJ2-2; 7 bases align to TRBD2. CDR3 length: 16 amino acids. Losses at the gene ends were 5 bases for V and 4 bases for J; bases not matched to a gene: 10. Per germline, CDR1 SGHVS and CDR2 FQNEAQ.

The chain carries TRBV11-2 and TRBJ2-7, with unresolved D. The CDR3 loop spans 14 amino acids. V lost 5 bases and J lost 3, with 14 bases in between. Germline CDR1 SGHAT, CDR2 FQNNGV. CDR3 nucleotide sequence: TGTGCCAGCAGCATTCGGGCAGGAGACTACGAGCAGTACTTC. As protein: CASSIRAGDYEQYF.

The chain uses TRBV7-9 and TRBJ2-7, with TRBD2 matching 9 bases. The CDR3 length is 15 residues. Germline V lookup: CDR1 SEHNR, CDR2 FQNEAQ (reference sequence). V shed 8 bases, J shed 6 bases, and the junction held 14 bases outside the gene matches. Written as DNA, the CDR3 is TGTGCCAGCGGGCTTAGCGGGAGTGGCTTGAGCGAGCAGTACTTC. It codes for CASGLSGSGLSEQYF.